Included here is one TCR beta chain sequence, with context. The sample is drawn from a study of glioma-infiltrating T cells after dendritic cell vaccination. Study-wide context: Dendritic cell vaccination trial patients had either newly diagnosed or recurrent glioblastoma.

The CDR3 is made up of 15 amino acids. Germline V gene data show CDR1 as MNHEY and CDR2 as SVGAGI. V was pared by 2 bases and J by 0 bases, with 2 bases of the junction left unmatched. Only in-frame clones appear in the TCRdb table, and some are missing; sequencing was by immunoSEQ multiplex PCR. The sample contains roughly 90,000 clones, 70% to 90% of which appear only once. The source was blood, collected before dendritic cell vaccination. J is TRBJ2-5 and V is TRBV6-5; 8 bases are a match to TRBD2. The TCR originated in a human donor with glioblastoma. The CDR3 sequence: CASSYRRGDQETQYF. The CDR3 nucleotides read TGTGCCAGCAGTTACCGGCGGGGGGACCAAGAGACCCAGTACTTC.